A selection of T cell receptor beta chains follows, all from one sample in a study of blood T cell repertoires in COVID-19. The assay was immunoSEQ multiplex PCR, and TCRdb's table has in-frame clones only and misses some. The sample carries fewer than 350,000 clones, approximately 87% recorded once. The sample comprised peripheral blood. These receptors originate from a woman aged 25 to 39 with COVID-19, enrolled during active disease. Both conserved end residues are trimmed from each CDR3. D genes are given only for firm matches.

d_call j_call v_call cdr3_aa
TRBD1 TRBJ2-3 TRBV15 ATSTPNRDSQY
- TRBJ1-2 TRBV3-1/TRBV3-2 ASSSRSLPPSYGYT
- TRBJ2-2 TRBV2 ASRGDNAGELF
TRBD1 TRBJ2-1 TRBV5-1 ASSHDRGYNEQF
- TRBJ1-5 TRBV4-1 ASSPRAVDSNQPQH
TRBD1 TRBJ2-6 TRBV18 ASSRDRATGANVLT
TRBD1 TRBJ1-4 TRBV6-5 ASSSTGGGEKLF
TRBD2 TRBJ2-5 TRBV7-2 ASTPTSWETQY
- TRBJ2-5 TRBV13 ASSLEARTQY
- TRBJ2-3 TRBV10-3 AISESWRGTDTQY
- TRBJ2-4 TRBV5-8 ASSTDITTTFPT